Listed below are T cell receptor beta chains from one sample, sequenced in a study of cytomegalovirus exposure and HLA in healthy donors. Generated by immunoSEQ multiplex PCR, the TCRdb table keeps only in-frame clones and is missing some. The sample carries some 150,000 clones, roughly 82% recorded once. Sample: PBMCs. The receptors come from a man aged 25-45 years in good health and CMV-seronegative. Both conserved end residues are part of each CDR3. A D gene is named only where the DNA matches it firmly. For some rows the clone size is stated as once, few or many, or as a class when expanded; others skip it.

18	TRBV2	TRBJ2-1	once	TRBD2	TGTGCCAGCAGTGCCCGCCTGGGGCTAGCGGGAGACGACAATGAGCAGTTCTTC	CASSARLGLAGDDNEQFF
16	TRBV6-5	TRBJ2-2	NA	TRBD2	TGTGCCAGCAGTTACATGGTCTCTAGCGGGGAGGGGGAGCTGTTTTTT	CASSYMVSSGEGELFF
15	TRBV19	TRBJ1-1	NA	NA	TGTGCCAGTAGTATTTGGGGGCAAGATAACACTGAAGCTTTTTTT	CASSIWGQDNTEAFF
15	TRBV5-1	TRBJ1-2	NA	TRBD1	TGCGCCAGCAGGGCCGGGACAGGGAGTAACTATGGCTACACCTTC	CASRAGTGSNYGYTF
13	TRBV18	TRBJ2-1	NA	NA	TGTGCCAGCTCACCAGGGGACAACAATGAGCAGTTCTTC	CASSPGDNNEQFF
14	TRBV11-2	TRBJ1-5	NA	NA	TGTGCCAGCAGCTTACCGGGGAGCAATCAGCCCCAGCATTTT	CASSLPGSNQPQHF
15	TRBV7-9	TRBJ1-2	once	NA	TGTTCCAGCAGCTCTTTTAAGGAGGCTAACTATGGCTACACCTTC	CSSSSFKEANYGYTF
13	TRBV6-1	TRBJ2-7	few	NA	TGTGCCAGCAGTGAAGGGGGAGGATTCGAGCAGTACTTC	CASSEGGGFEQYF
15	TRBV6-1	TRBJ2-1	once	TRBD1	TGTGCCAGCAGTGGACACAGGGGGCGCGGCAATGAGCAGTTCTTC	CASSGHRGRGNEQFF
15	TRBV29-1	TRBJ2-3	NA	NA	TGCAGCGTTGAAGATCTAGGGAGAAGCACAGATACGCAGTATTTT	CSVEDLGRSTDTQYF
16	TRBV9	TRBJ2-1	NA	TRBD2	TGTGCCAGCAGCAGATTAGCGGGGGCCCCCTACAATGAGCAGTTCTTC	CASSRLAGAPYNEQFF
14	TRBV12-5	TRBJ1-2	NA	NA	TGTGCTAGTGGTTTTGATAGTAATCACTATGGCTACACCTTC	CASGFDSNHYGYTF
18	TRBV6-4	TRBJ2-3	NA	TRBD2	TGTGCCAGCAGTGACTGGTTGGAGCGGGGGGCTAGCACAGATACGCAGTATTTT	CASSDWLERGASTDTQYF
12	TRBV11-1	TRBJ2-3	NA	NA	TGTGCCAGCCCATCGACTAAGAATACGCAGTATTTT	CASPSTKNTQYF
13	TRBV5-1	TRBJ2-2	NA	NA	TGCGCCAGCAGCCCTCAGGGGCACGGGGAGCTGTTTTTT	CASSPQGHGELFF
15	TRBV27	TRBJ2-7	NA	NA	TGTGCCAGCAGTTTACTCGGCAGGGACTCCTACGAGCAGTACTTC	CASSLLGRDSYEQYF
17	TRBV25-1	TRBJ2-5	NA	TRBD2	TGTGCCAGCAGTGAAAGGCCTAGCGGGGGGTACCAAGAGACCCAGTACTTC	CASSERPSGGYQETQYF
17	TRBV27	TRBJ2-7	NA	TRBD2	TGTGCCAGCACCCCTCAGCCATCGAGCGGGGGGATCTACGAGCAGTACTTC	CASTPQPSSGGIYEQYF
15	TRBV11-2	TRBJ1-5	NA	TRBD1	TGTGCCAGCAGCCGGGACAGGGGGTACAATCAGCCCCAGCATTTT	CASSRDRGYNQPQHF
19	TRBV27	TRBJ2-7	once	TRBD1	TGTGCCAGCAGTTTATACTACCCACGGGACAGGGGGCGACCCTACGAGCAGTACTTC	CASSLYYPRDRGRPYEQYF
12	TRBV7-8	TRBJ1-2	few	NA	TGTGCCAGCAGCCAGACTGGCTATGGCTACACCTTC	CASSQTGYGYTF
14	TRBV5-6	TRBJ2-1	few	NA	TGTGCCAGCAGCTTGGGTGCAGGGTTCTACGAGCAGTTCTTC	CASSLGAGFYEQFF
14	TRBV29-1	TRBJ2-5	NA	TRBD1	TGCAGCGCCCCGTTGGACAGGTACCAAGAGACCCAGTACTTC	CSAPLDRYQETQYF
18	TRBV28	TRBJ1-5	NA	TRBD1	TGTGCCAGCAACGGACAGGGAACGGTCGTGGATAGCAATCAGCCCCAGCATTTT	CASNGQGTVVDSNQPQHF
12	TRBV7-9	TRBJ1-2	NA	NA	TGTGCCATCTACAGTTCTAACTATGGCTACACCTTC	CAIYSSNYGYTF
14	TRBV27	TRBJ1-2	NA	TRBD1	TGTGCCAGCAGTTTTGCAGGGGGCGCTTCTGGCTACACCTTC	CASSFAGGASGYTF
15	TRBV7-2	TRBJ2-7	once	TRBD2	TGTGCCAGCAGCTTAAGCGGGGCCGGTTCCTACGAGCAGTACTTC	CASSLSGAGSYEQYF
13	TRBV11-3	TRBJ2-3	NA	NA	TGTGCCAGCAGCTTAAACCGAGAGGATACGCAGTATTTT	CASSLNREDTQYF
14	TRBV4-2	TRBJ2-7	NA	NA	TGTGCCAGCAGCCAAGATGAGGTAACATACGAGCAGTACTTC	CASSQDEVTYEQYF
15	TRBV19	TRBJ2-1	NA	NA	TGTGCCAGTAGCATCCAGCCGGGCTCCTACAATGAGCAGTTCTTC	CASSIQPGSYNEQFF
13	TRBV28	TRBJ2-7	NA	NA	TGTGCCAGCAGTTTGTACGGTCCCTACGAGCAGTACTTC	CASSLYGPYEQYF
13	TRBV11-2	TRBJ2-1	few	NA	TGTGCCAGCAGCGGACAAGGGACTAATGAGCAGTTCTTC	CASSGQGTNEQFF
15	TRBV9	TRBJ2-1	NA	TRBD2	TGTGCCAGCAGCGTAGATTGGACTAGCGTATATGAGCAGTTCTTC	CASSVDWTSVYEQFF
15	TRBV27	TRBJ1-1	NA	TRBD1	TGTGCCAGCAGTTGGGACAGCTCATTTAGCGCTGAAGCTTTCTTT	CASSWDSSFSAEAFF
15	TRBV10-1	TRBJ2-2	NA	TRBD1	TGCGCCAGCAGTGACTGGGACAGGGGGACCGGGGAGCTGTTTTTT	CASSDWDRGTGELFF
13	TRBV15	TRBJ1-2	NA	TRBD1	TGTGCCACCCACCAACAGGGGGCCTATGGCTACACCTTC	CATHQQGAYGYTF
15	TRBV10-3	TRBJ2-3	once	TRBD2	TGTGCCATCAGTGGACTAGCGGGGATCACAGATACGCAGTATTTT	CAISGLAGITDTQYF
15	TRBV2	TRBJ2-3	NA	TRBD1	TGTGCCAGCGGACCTAGGACAGGTGGGACAGATACGCAGTATTTT	CASGPRTGGTDTQYF
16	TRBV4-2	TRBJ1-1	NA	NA	TGTGCCAGCAGCCCGGGGGTGGGGCAAAGAAACACTGAAGCTTTCTTT	CASSPGVGQRNTEAFF
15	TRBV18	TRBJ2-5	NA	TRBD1	TGTGCCAGCTCACCCCGGACAGGGGGGGAAGAGACCCAGTACTTC	CASSPRTGGEETQYF
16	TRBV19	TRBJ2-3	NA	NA	TGTGCCAGTAGTACCTCCGGACAGCCAAAGCCTCCCCCTCAGTATTTT	CASSTSGQPKPPPQYF
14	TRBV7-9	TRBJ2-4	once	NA	TGTGCCAGCAGCGATGCGTTTGACAAAAACATTCAGTACTTC	CASSDAFDKNIQYF
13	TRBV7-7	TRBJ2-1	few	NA	TGTGCTAGCAGCTTAGAAAGGGGGAATGAGCAGTTCTTC	CASSLERGNEQFF
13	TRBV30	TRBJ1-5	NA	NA	TGTGCCTGGAGTCTAACTAACAATCAGCCCCAGCATTTT	CAWSLTNNQPQHF
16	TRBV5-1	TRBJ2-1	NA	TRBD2	TGCGCCAGCAGTCCCGGAGCGGGGGCAGGCTACAATGAGCAGTTCTTC	CASSPGAGAGYNEQFF
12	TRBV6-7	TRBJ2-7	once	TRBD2	TGTGCCACCGGGGGGGAGAGGTACGAGCAGTACTTC	CATGGERYEQYF
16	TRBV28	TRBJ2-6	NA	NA	TGTGCCAGCAGTCTCGACGGGATGGCCGGGGCCAACGTCCTGACTTTC	CASSLDGMAGANVLTF
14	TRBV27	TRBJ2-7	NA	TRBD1	TGTGCCAGCAGTTTAGGGACAGGTTGCGCCCAGCAGTACTTC	CASSLGTGCAQQYF
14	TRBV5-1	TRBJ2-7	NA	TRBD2	TGCGCCAGCAGCCTGTCAGCGGGGATGGACGAGCAGTACTTC	CASSLSAGMDEQYF
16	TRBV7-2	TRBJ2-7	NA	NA	TGTGCCAGCAGCTTAGCGCGGGGACTCAGTACCTACGAGCAGTACTTC	CASSLARGLSTYEQYF
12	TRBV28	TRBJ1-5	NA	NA	TGTGCCAGTAGATACGAATATCAGCCCCAGCATTTT	CASRYEYQPQHF
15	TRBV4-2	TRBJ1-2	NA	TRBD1	TGTGCCAGCAGCCAAAGTACAGGGGGAATCTATGGCTACACCTTC	CASSQSTGGIYGYTF
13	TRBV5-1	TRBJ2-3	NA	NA	TGCGCCAGCAGCGTAAACGGGGATCCGGCGCAGTATTTT	CASSVNGDPAQYF
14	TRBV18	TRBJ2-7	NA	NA	TGTGCCAGCTCACCCGGCAGGCTACCCTACGAGCAGTACTTC	CASSPGRLPYEQYF
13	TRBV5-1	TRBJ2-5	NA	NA	TGCGCCAGCAGCCAAACACCTCAAGAGACCCAGTACTTC	CASSQTPQETQYF
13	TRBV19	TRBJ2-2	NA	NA	TGTGCCAGTCGGACTGGCAACGTCGGGGAGCTGTTTTTT	CASRTGNVGELFF
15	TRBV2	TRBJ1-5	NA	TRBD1	TGTGCCAGCAGTTCCGGGACAGGGGGATATCAGCCCCAGCATTTT	CASSSGTGGYQPQHF
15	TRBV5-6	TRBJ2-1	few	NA	TGTGCCAGCAGCTTGGGCCTCGGGGTATACAATGAGCAGTTCTTC	CASSLGLGVYNEQFF